The 7 T cell receptor beta chains presented below share a single source sample, sequenced in a study of cytomegalovirus exposure and HLA in healthy donors. This table comes from immunoSEQ multiplex PCR, and its TCRdb copy is limited to in-frame clones, with some not included. The sample lists 90,000 or so clones; around 85% were seen once. Input material: PBMCs. The receptors stem from a man between 18 and 35 years old in good health and CMV-seropositive.

The chain uses TRBV6-1 and TRBJ1-2; TRBD1 aligns across 7 bases. The J segment lost 4 bases and the V segment lost 3 bases, leaving 5 bases of the junction unmatched. Germline values: CDR1 MNHNS, CDR2 SASEGT. CDR3 length: 14 residues. The CDR3 DNA is TGTGCCAGCAGTGACCAGGGGGAGATCTATGGCTACACCTTC. This sequence encodes CASSDQGEIYGYTF.

The V gene is TRBV29-1, the J gene TRBJ2-7, with a possible D match to TRBD1 (5 bases). Germline CDR1 reads SQVTM; CDR2 reads ANQGSEA. The ends were cut back, 3 bases at V and 0 bases at J, with 9 bases in the middle. The CDR3 loop spans 13 amino acids. CDR3 DNA sequence: TGCAGCGTTGAGGGCAGGGCCTCCTACGAGCAGTACTTC. Translation: CSVEGRASYEQYF.

V usage is TRBV7-8 and J usage is TRBJ2-1; D is perhaps TRBD1 (6 bases). The CDR3 length is 13 residues. Trimming shortened V by 5 bases and J by 4 bases, and 9 bases separated the two germline ends. Germline V gene data show CDR1 as SGHVS and CDR2 as FQNEAQ. CDR3 loop: CASSDDRYNEQFF. In DNA form, the CDR3 reads TGTGCCAGCAGCGACGACAGGTACAATGAGCAGTTCTTC. Looking up the rest from reference TRBV7-8 and TRBJ2-1 gives the full variable domain: GAGVSQSPRYKVAKRGQDVALRCDPISGHVSLFWYQQALGQGPEFLTYFQNEAQLDKSGLPSDRFFAERPEGSVSTLKIQRTQQEDSAVYLCASSDDRYNEQFFGPGTRLTVL.

This clone was recorded a few times. The gene calls are TRBV11-2 and TRBJ1-1; the D gene is possibly TRBD1 (6 bases). CDR3 length equals 11 residues. V was clipped by 5 bases and J by 9 bases, with 10 bases between them. CDR1 is SGHAT, CDR2 FQNNGV, per germline. CDR3 sequence: CASSPGTQAFF. Written as DNA, the CDR3 is TGTGCCAGCAGCCCGGGGACACAAGCTTTCTTT.

This CDR3 is CASSPGLAGVSEQFF. The CDR3 DNA reads as TGTGCCAGCAGTCCTGGACTAGCGGGAGTCAGTGAGCAGTTCTTC. The chain has TRBV2 and TRBJ2-1; 13 bases map to TRBD2. This CDR3 is 15 amino acids long. CDR1 SNHLY and CDR2 FYNNEI come from the germline V gene. J was trimmed by 9 bases and V by 5 bases; bases with no gene match: 7.

This clone appeared a few times. The genes are TRBV27 and TRBJ1-2; D possibly corresponds to TRBD1 (6 bases). The V end was cut by 4 bases, the J end by 4 bases, with 7 bases between. The CDR3 runs to 12 residues. Germline CDR1 and CDR2: MNHEY and SMNVEV (reference sequence). The CDR3 region has the DNA TGTGCCAGCAGTTCACAGGGCTATGGCTACACCTTC. This translates into CASSSQGYGYTF.

J is TRBJ1-2 and V is TRBV7-9, with 9 bases fitting TRBD1. V dropped 1 base and J dropped 1; count of bases not matched to a gene: 10. Germline CDR1 reads SEHNR; CDR2 reads FQNEAQ (reference sequence). The CDR3 length is 18 residues. CDR3 coding DNA: TGTGCCAGCAGCTTAGTGACCGGGACAGGGATACTTAACTATGGCTACACCTTC. It translates to CASSLVTGTGILNYGYTF.